The 21 T cell receptor beta chains reported below all come from one sample, sequenced in a study of blood T cells in healthy people across ages. The use of a sample-barcoded 5' primer and a J-beta primer mix characterized a second PCR of 7 to 11 cycles. TCRdb re-called the 5' RACE reads through MiXCR, storing one row per CDR3 protein. The sample shows some 1,800,000 distinct CDR3 sequences, approximately 40% of them seen only once. What was sequenced was blood. These receptors were obtained from a human donor in good health.

The chain recombines TRBV7-2 with TRBJ1-4; D unclear. Between the trimmed V and J ends, which lost 8 bases and 5 bases, there was a span of 15 bases. CDR1 is SGHTA, CDR2 FQGNSA, per germline. The CDR3 runs 14 residues. The CDR3, as DNA: TGTGCCAGCGCCTCACGGTGGGGAAATGAAAAACTGTTTTTT. Its translation: CASASRWGNEKLFF.

This clonotype was counted many times. The chain links TRBV12-3 or TRBV12-4 to TRBJ2-4; 8 bases agree with TRBD1. Trimming took 9 bases from V and 7 from J; bases not matched to a gene: 8. This CDR3 spans 13 amino acids. DNA of the CDR3: TGTGCCAGTAGCCCGGACAGGGTCAACATTCAGTACTTC. This gives the protein CASSPDRVNIQYF.

This chain links TRBV7-2 with TRBJ1-2; 7 positions agree with TRBD1. The V segment lost 5 bases and the J segment 3 bases; nucleotides outside the gene matches: 6. In germline, CDR1 is SGHTA, CDR2 FQGNSA. CDR3 length equals 14 residues. CDR3: CASSQAGGYYGYTF. In nucleotides, the CDR3 is TGTGCCAGCAGCCAAGCAGGGGGTTACTATGGCTACACCTTC. Drawing the rest from reference TRBV7-2 and TRBJ1-2, the complete variable domain is GAGVSQSPSNKVTEKGKDVELRCDPISGHTALYWYRQSLGQGLEFLIYFQGNSAPDKSGLPSDRFSAERTGGSVSTLTIQRTQQEDSAVYLCASSQAGGYYGYTFGSGTRLTVV.

This clonotype was counted a few times. The chain has TRBV7-2 and TRBJ1-1; 11 bases agree with TRBD1. Per the germline V gene, CDR1 is SGHTA and CDR2 is FQGNSA. This CDR3 region has 14 residues. The junction had 7 bases not matched to a gene; V was cut back by 5 bases and J by 8 bases. The CDR3 region has the DNA TGTGCCAGCAGCCCTCGGGGACAGGGGGGAGAAGCTTTCTTT. Its translation is CASSPRGQGGEAFF.

The genes are TRBV7-2 and TRBJ2-3; no firm D call. Germline-derived CDR1 and CDR2 are SGHTA and FQGNSA. V was shortened by 5 bases and J by 8 bases, with 17 bases between the two germline ends. This CDR3 comprises 14 residues. The DNA for the CDR3 is TGTGCCAGCAGCCCCAGCAAGGGCTATGGTACGCAGTATTTT. It is translated as CASSPSKGYGTQYF.

The sample holds one count of this clonotype. The V and J genes are TRBV4-1 and TRBJ1-6, with TRBD1 matching over 8 bases. The CDR3 is 17 amino acids. In germline, CDR1 is MGHRA, CDR2 YSYEKL. V shed 4 bases and J 5 bases; nucleotides not matched to a gene: 10. The CDR3 here is CASSRKTGDGDNSPLHF. The CDR3 DNA reads TGCGCCAGCAGCCGAAAGACAGGGGACGGGGATAATTCACCCCTCCACTTT.

This clonotype was picked up a small number of times. The chain links TRBV2 to TRBJ2-7, with 7 bases fitting TRBD1. The CDR3 consists of 14 residues. Germline lookup yields CDR1 SNHLY and CDR2 FYNNEI. Unmatched junction bases numbered 5, after V lost 6 bases and J lost 0 bases. The CDR3 loop is CASRAGTASYEQYF. CDR3 DNA: TGTGCCAGCAGGGCCGGGACAGCCTCCTACGAGCAGTACTTC.

V and J are TRBV9 and TRBJ1-6, with a tentative D call TRBD1 (6 bases). This CDR3 is built from 13 residues. CDR1 is SGDLS and CDR2 is YYNGEE in the germline V gene. Trimming pared 8 bases from V and 5 bases from J, leaving 11 bases between. This CDR3 is CARQGGDNSPLHF. CDR3 coding DNA: TGTGCCAGACAGGGTGGGGATAATTCACCCCTCCACTTT.

This clonotype was detected only a few times. The CDR3 bases are TGTGCCAGCAGCTCGGATGTAGGTCTAAGTCAGCCCCAGCATTTT. It encodes CASSSDVGLSQPQHF. The rearrangement links TRBV9 to TRBJ1-5, with D unresolved. This CDR3 comprises 15 residues. In germline, CDR1 is SGDLS, CDR2 YYNGEE. With 4 bases removed from V and 6 bases from J, the gap between germline ends came to 17 bases.

V gene TRBV9 combines with J gene TRBJ2-4; D gene unclear. The CDR3 length is 14 residues. V shed 4 bases and J shed 2 bases, with 10 bases lying between them. CDR1 is SGDLS, CDR2 YYNGEE, per germline. CDR3 DNA sequence: TGTGCCAGCAGCCCCAGTGGGTCCAAAAACATTCAGTACTTC. Amino acids: CASSPSGSKNIQYF. Complete variable domain (other parts from reference TRBV9 and TRBJ2-4): DSGVTQTPKHLITATGQRVTLRCSPRSGDLSVYWYQQSLDQGLQFLIQYYNGEERAKGNILERFSAQQFPDLHSELNLSSLELGDSALYFCASSPSGSKNIQYFGAGTRLSVL.

This sequence joins TRBV20-1 and TRBJ2-3; 9 bases match TRBD2. Trimming took 3 bases from V and 5 from J; bases not matched to a gene: 6. From germline, CDR1 is DFQATT and CDR2 SNEGSKA (reference sequence). This CDR3 comprises 14 residues. The CDR3 here is CSASERGEGDTQYF. The CDR3 nucleotides are TGCAGTGCTAGTGAGCGGGGGGAGGGAGATACGCAGTATTTT.

This clonotype came up many times. This chain joins TRBV4-3 and TRBJ2-1, with 8 positions matching TRBD2. Trimming cost V 0 bases and J 1 base; bases outside gene matches: 2. The CDR3 is 16 residues long. The germline gives CDR1 LGHNA, CDR2 YSLEER. In nucleotides, the CDR3 is TGCGCCAGCAGCCAAGATCCGGGGGGGTCCTACAATGAGCAGTTCTTC. Amino acid sequence: CASSQDPGGSYNEQFF.

This clonotype was detected once. V is TRBV6-2 or TRBV6-3 and J is TRBJ2-1, with D tentatively TRBD2 (6 bases). The CDR3 spans 15 residues. The germline V gene has CDR1 MNHEY and CDR2 SVGEGT. V was clipped by 6 bases and J by 5 bases, with 17 bases between them. The CDR3 loop reads CASSKRTIYHNEQFF. The CDR3 DNA follows: TGTGCCAGCAGCAAAAGGACTATTTATCACAATGAGCAGTTCTTC.

This clonotype was seen once. The rearrangement links TRBV30 to TRBJ1-2; D uncertain. The CDR3 runs to 13 residues. Trimming took off 0 bases at V and 2 bases at J, with 7 bases between the two ends. Germline V lookup: CDR1 GTSNPN, CDR2 SVGIG (reference sequence). The DNA of the CDR3 is TGTGCCTGGAGTGTAGACGGAAACTATGGCTACACCTTC. It yields the protein CAWSVDGNYGYTF. The whole variable domain, remainder taken from reference TRBV30 and TRBJ1-2, is SQTIHQWPATLVQPVGSPLSLECTVEGTSNPNLYWYRQAAGRGLQLLFYSVGIGQISSEVPQNLSASRPQDRQFILSSKKLLLSDSGFYLCAWSVDGNYGYTFGSGTRLTVV.

The J gene is TRBJ2-1, the V gene TRBV2, with D possibly being TRBD1 (6 bases). The last part of the DNA fits TRBJ2-7 better; the J call may be wrong. Germline V gene lookup returns CDR1 SNHLY and CDR2 FYNNEI. This CDR3 is built from 13 residues. In DNA, the CDR3 is TGTGCCAGCAGTGTTCAGGGGCCCTACGAGCAGTACTTC. Residues: CASSVQGPYEQYF.

This clonotype was seen only a few times. The gene calls are TRBV6-5 and TRBJ1-1, with TRBD1 identical over 8 bases. This CDR3 is 13 amino acids long. The V gene end was trimmed by 6 bases and the J gene end by 8 bases; junction bases not matched to a gene: 8. Per the germline V gene, CDR1 is MNHEY and CDR2 is SVGAGI. CDR3 region: CASSPGQGLEAFF. The CDR3 nucleotides read TGTGCCAGCAGCCCTGGACAGGGCCTCGAAGCTTTCTTT.

This chain joins TRBV20-1 and TRBJ2-5; 12 nucleotides align to TRBD2. CDR3 size: 15 residues. CDR1 and CDR2 (germline): DFQATT, SNEGSKA (reference sequence). The ends lost 2 bases at V and 4 bases at J; junction bases unmatched: 5. CDR3: CSARPLAGGRETQYF. The CDR3 region has the DNA TGCAGTGCTAGACCTCTAGCGGGGGGGCGAGAGACCCAGTACTTC.

V gene TRBV3-1 combines with J gene TRBJ1-2; a weak D match, TRBD1 (5 bases). Germline V gene data show CDR1 as LGHDT and CDR2 as YNNKEL (reference sequence). CDR3 length equals 13 residues. V lost 4 bases and J lost 8, with 14 bases in between. For the CDR3, the DNA is TGTGCCAGCAGCCCATTGGGGGTAGACGGCTACACCTTC. It translates to CASSPLGVDGYTF.

This clonotype was seen more than once but under ten times. CDR3 nucleotide sequence: TGTGCCAGCAAAGCAGACAGGAGGAACACCGGGGAGCTGTTTTTT. This translates into CASKADRRNTGELFF. The gene calls are TRBV7-9 and TRBJ2-2; possibly TRBD1 for D (6 bases). The CDR3 sequence is 15 residues long. Trimming stripped 7 bases from V and 1 base from J, with 13 bases between. Per germline, CDR1 SEHNR and CDR2 FQNEAQ (reference sequence).

The genes are TRBV12-3 or TRBV12-4 and TRBJ2-7; D gene ambiguous. The CDR3 contains 15 residues. Trimming shortened V by 3 bases and J by 5 bases, and 17 bases separated the two germline ends. The CDR3 DNA sequence: TGTGCCAGCAGTTTCGTCGGCAGGTATCCCGACGAGCAGTACTTC. Translating it yields CASSFVGRYPDEQYF.

The chain couples TRBV5-1 to TRBJ1-5; D is uncertain. Germline V CDR1 and CDR2: SGHRS, YFSETQ. V was pared by 0 bases and J by 4 bases, with 11 bases between. The CDR3 runs 15 residues. CDR3: CASSLGPEVNQPQHF. The CDR3 region has the DNA TGCGCCAGCAGCTTGGGGCCTGAGGTGAATCAGCCCCAGCATTTT.